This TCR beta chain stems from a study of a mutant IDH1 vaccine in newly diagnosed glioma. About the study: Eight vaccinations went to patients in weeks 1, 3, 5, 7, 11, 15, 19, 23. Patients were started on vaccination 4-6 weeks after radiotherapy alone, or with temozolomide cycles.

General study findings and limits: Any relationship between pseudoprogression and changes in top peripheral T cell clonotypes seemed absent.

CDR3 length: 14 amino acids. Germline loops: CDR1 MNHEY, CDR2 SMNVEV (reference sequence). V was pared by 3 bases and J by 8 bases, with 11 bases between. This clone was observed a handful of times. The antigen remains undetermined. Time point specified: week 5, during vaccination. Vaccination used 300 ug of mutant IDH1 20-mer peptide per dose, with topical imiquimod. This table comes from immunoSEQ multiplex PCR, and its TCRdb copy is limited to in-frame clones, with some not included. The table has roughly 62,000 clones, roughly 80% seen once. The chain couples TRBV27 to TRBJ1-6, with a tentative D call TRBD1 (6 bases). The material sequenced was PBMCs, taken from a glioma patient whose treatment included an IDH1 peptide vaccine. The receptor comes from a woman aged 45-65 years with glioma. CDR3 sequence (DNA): TGTGCCAGCAGTTTCCGGGACAATTATTCACCCCTCCACTTT. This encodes CASSFRDNYSPLHF.